Listed here are 6 T cell receptor beta chains from one sample, sequenced in a study of blood T cells in healthy people across ages. Using a J-beta primer mix together with a sample-barcoded 5' primer, a second PCR was run for about 7 to 12 cycles. Each CDR3 protein gets one entry after TCRdb re-called the 5' RACE reads with MiXCR. The repertoire holds hundreds of thousands of distinct CDR3 sequences, with 20% to 25% as singletons. The sample taken for sequencing was blood. The receptors come from a man between 65 and 80 years old in good health.

The chain combines TRBV7-2 with TRBJ2-1; 8 bases map to TRBD2. CDR1 is SGHTA, CDR2 FQGNSA, per germline. The V and J ends lost 1 base and 9 bases, in that order; junction bases with no gene match: 11. CDR3 length equals 16 residues. CDR3 nucleotides: TGTGCCAGCAGCTTAGAGGTCGGGAGGGCCAGTGTTGAGCAGTTCTTC. Its protein is CASSLEVGRASVEQFF.

Many counts were recorded for this clonotype. The chain recombines TRBV4-3 with TRBJ1-5, with D possibly matching TRBD1 (5 bases). The V gene's germline CDR1 is LGHNA and CDR2 YSLEER. The CDR3 extends over 17 amino acids. Deletions cut 0 bases from V and 3 bases from J, with 15 bases between. As DNA, the CDR3 is TGCGCCAGCAGCCAAGATAGGGGTCGGCGGACCAATCAGCCCCAGCATTTT. It specifies CASSQDRGRRTNQPQHF.

This clonotype came up a few times. One junction end does not reproduce the germline sequence, and a read error may be involved. V is TRBV20-1 and J is TRBJ2-5; possibly TRBD2 for D (6 bases). Per germline, CDR1 DFQATT and CDR2 SNEGSKA (reference sequence). The CDR3 totals 15 residues. This CDR3 reads CSAGDRIGGGETQYF. In DNA form, the CDR3 reads TGCAGTGCTGGAGATAGGATCGGGGGAGGAGAGACCCAGTACTTC.

The chain's CDR3 is CASSEIGGAYEQYF. CDR3 coding DNA: TGTGCCAGCAGTGAAATCGGGGGCGCCTACGAGCAGTACTTC. The chain carries TRBV6-1 and TRBJ2-5; D may match TRBD1 or TRBD2 (6 bases each). Judging by the DNA end, TRBJ2-7 fits better; the J call may be wrong. CDR1 is MNHNS and CDR2 is SASEGT in the germline V gene. The CDR3 is 14 amino acids.

This sequence joins TRBV7-9 and TRBJ1-3; 7 positions agree with TRBD1. CDR3 length equals 16 residues. In germline, CDR1 is SEHNR, CDR2 FQNEAQ (reference sequence). V gave up 7 bases and J gave up 0 bases; unmatched junction bases: 9. CDR3 DNA sequence: TGTGCCAGCACCTTGGAGGGGGCGAACTCTGGAAACACCATATATTTT. This translates into CASTLEGANSGNTIYF. Supplemented by reference TRBV7-9 and TRBJ1-3, the full variable domain reads DTGVSQNPRHKITKRGQNVTFRCDPISEHNRLYWYRQTLGQGPEFLTYFQNEAQLEKSRLLSDRFSAERPKGSFSTLEIQRTEQGDSAMYLCASTLEGANSGNTIYFGEGSWLTVV.

This clonotype appeared a few times. The rearrangement joins TRBV7-2 to TRBJ2-1, with 7 bases identical to TRBD2. The CDR3 is 15 amino acids. From germline, CDR1 is SGHTA and CDR2 FQGNSA. Germline trimming cut 2 bases from V and 6 bases from J; bases unmatched to any gene: 7. This CDR3 reads CASSLRGRAGNEQFF. The CDR3 DNA reads TGTGCCAGCAGCTTAAGAGGGAGGGCTGGCAATGAGCAGTTCTTC.